These 13 T cell receptor beta chains share one sample of origin, sequenced in a study of blood T cell repertoires in COVID-19. Some clones are missing from TCRdb's copy, which holds only in-frame ones; the method was immunoSEQ multiplex PCR. Among 150,000 to 200,000 clones listed, under 90% were seen once. The specimen was peripheral blood. The receptors were gathered from a woman older than 75 with acute or convalescent COVID-19.

This chain connects TRBV27 to TRBJ1-5; D not resolved. The CDR3 sequence is 16 residues long. The V end was cut by 4 bases, the J end by 6 bases, with 19 bases between. CDR1 is MNHEY, CDR2 SMNVEV, per germline (reference sequence). The DNA for the CDR3 is TGTGCCAGCAGTTCTCAGACGAGGGCAATGGGTCAGCCCCAGCATTTT. It specifies CASSSQTRAMGQPQHF.

The chain is built from TRBV27 and TRBJ2-7, with 8 nucleotides matching TRBD1. The CDR3 runs 14 residues. J gave up 2 bases and V 5 bases, and 5 bases lay outside the gene matches. CDR1 is MNHEY and CDR2 is SMNVEV in the germline V gene (reference sequence). DNA of the CDR3: TGTGCCAGCAGTCGAGGACAGGGCACCTACGAGCAGTACTTC. Translated, it gives CASSRGQGTYEQYF.

CDR3 in amino acids: CASRPTGTNTGELFF. As DNA, the CDR3 is TGTGCCAGCAGACCCACCGGGACTAACACCGGGGAGCTGTTTTTT. This chain joins TRBV3-1 (or the pseudogene TRBV3-2) and TRBJ2-2; D may be TRBD2 (6 bases). The CDR3 spans 15 residues. The V gene lost 6 bases and the J gene lost 2 bases, with 13 bases spanning the gap. Germline CDR1 reads LGHDT; CDR2 reads YNNKEL (reference sequence).

The sample holds one count of this clone. V gene TRBV5-1 combines with J gene TRBJ1-1; 7 nucleotides match TRBD1. J was trimmed by 4 bases and V by 1 base; bases with no gene match: 16. The CDR3 consists of 18 residues. Germline V gene lookup returns CDR1 SGHRS and CDR2 YFSETQ. The CDR3 region has the DNA TGCGCCAGCAGCTTGTTTCAGGGGGTAATAATAAAGGGCACTGAAGCTTTCTTT. Protein product: CASSLFQGVIIKGTEAFF.

The rearrangement joins TRBV19 to TRBJ1-1; tentative D call: TRBD1 (5 bases). Germline-derived CDR1 and CDR2 are LNHDA and SQIVND (reference sequence). Trimming removed 4 bases from V and 5 bases from J, with 11 bases in between. The CDR3 contains 13 residues. CDR3 bases: TGTGCCAGTAGTACCCAGGGAGGGACTGAAGCTTTCTTT. It is translated as CASSTQGGTEAFF.

Note on this clone: It is unclear where the CDR3 begins or ends on the DNA, so no DNA is shown, and the CDR3 is as TCRdb lists it. This chain connects TRBV29-1 to TRBJ1-2; the table assigns TRBD1, which was not confirmed against the DNA. Germline V lookup: CDR1 SQVTM, CDR2 ANQGSEA. With termini counted, the CDR3 has 13 amino acids. The CDR3 protein is CSVEVGTGALRTF.

The rearrangement uses TRBV3-1 (or the pseudogene TRBV3-2) and TRBJ1-6; D might be TRBD1 (6 bases). Trimming took 6 bases from V and 1 from J, leaving 10 bases between them. This CDR3 is built from 15 residues. CDR1 LGHDT and CDR2 YNNKEL come from the germline V gene (reference sequence). DNA of the CDR3: TGTGCCAGCAGGGGGGGGGCGTCCTATAATTCACCCCTCCACTTT. Translated, it gives CASRGGASYNSPLHF.

This chain uses TRBV4-3 with TRBJ2-3; 7 bases are shared with TRBD1. The CDR3 extends over 16 amino acids. Germline loops: CDR1 LGHNA, CDR2 YSLEER. V was clipped by 0 bases and J by 4 bases; unmatched bases: 7. The CDR3 DNA follows: TGCGCCAGCAGCCAAGATCCCTACAGGGGAGCAGATACGCAGTATTTT. It codes for CASSQDPYRGADTQYF.

The J gene is TRBJ2-7, the V gene TRBV4-3, with 10 bases fitting TRBD1. Unmatched junction bases numbered 5, after V lost 2 bases and J lost 4 bases. Germline CDR1 reads LGHNA; CDR2 reads YSLEER. The CDR3 runs 15 residues. CDR3 amino acids: CASSQRDRGPYEQYF. The CDR3 DNA reads TGCGCCAGCAGCCAACGGGACAGGGGTCCATACGAGCAGTACTTC.

The V call is TRBV3-1 (or the pseudogene TRBV3-2), the J call TRBJ2-6; a weak D match, TRBD2 (6 bases). CDR1 LGHDT and CDR2 YNNKEL come from the germline V gene (reference sequence). V was clipped by 1 base and J by 4 bases, with 11 bases between them. This CDR3 contains 16 residues. The CDR3 region has the DNA TGTGCCAGCAGCCAAGTCGGGGGACGGGGGGCCAACGTCCTGACTTTC. Translating it yields CASSQVGGRGANVLTF.

The J gene is TRBJ2-5, the V gene TRBV3-1 (or the pseudogene TRBV3-2); 8 bases agree with TRBD1. The CDR3 runs 14 residues. V lost 2 bases and J lost 5; bases outside the gene matches: 4. The germline V gene encodes CDR1 LGHDT and CDR2 YNNKEL (reference sequence). This CDR3 reads CASSQSDRGETQYF. In DNA form, the CDR3 reads TGTGCCAGCAGCCAAAGTGACAGGGGCGAGACCCAGTACTTC.

Comment on this clone: The same CDR3 can be traced to other DNA sequences in this sample. The gene calls are TRBV10-3 and TRBJ1-1, with a tentative D call TRBD1 (5 bases). Per germline, CDR1 ENHRY and CDR2 SYGVKD. The CDR3 totals 12 residues. The ends were cut back, 5 bases at V and 4 bases at J, with 8 bases in the middle. In DNA, the CDR3 is TGTGCCATCAGTCAGGGAGGCACTGAAGCTTTCTTT. Encoded protein: CAISQGGTEAFF.

The CDR3 nucleotides read TGCGCCAGCAGCTTGGTACCCCTTAGTGAGACCCAGTACTTC. Translating gives CASSLVPLSETQYF. The J gene is TRBJ2-5, the V gene TRBV5-1; D not resolved. Germline CDR1 is SGHRS and CDR2 is YFSETQ. CDR3 length: 14 residues. Trimming pared 0 bases from V and 5 bases from J, leaving 11 bases between.